This T cell receptor beta chain was documented in a study of radiotherapy plus CTLA-4 blockade in lung cancer. Study results and limitations: Tumor-derived TCR clones expanded in blood after radiotherapy plus ipilimumab.

V lost 3 bases to trimming and J lost 1 base; unmatched junction nucleotides: 3. CDR1 and CDR2 from the germline V gene are KGHSH and LQKENI. The CDR3 has 15 residues. The table came from immunoSEQ multiplex PCR; TCRdb's copy has only in-frame clones and leaves some out. The data contain roughly 50,000 clones, 70% to 90% of them singletons. On this clone: Antigen: not known.

Here the sequenced sample was peripheral blood, taken from a patient treated with radiotherapy plus ipilimumab. The chain carries TRBV18 and TRBJ2-3; 8 bases fit TRBD1. This clonotype originated in a human donor with non-small cell lung cancer whose response to radiotherapy plus ipilimumab could not be evaluated. This CDR3 reads CASSPRGQGTDTQYF. The CDR3 DNA follows: TGTGCCAGCTCACCCAGGGGGCAAGGCACAGATACGCAGTATTTT.